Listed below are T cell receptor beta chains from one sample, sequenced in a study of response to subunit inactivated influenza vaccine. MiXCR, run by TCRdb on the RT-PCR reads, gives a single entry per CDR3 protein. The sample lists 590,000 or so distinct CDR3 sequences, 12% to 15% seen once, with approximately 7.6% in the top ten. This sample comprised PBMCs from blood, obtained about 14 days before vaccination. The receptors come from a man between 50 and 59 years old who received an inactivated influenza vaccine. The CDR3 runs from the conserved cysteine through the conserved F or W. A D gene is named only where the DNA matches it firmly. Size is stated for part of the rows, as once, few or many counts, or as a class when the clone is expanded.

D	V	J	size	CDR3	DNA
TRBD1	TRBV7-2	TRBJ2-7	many	CASSTRTGAGYEQYF	TGTGCCAGCAGCACCCGGACAGGGGCGGGGTACGAGCAGTACTTC
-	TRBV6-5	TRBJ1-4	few	CASSFTSLGGEKGKLFF	TGTGCCAGCAGTTTTACCTCCCTCGGTGGTGAGAAAGGAAAACTGTTTTTT
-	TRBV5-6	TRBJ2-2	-	CASSFSNRAGELFF	TGTGCCAGCAGCTTTAGTAACCGCGCCGGGGAGCTGTTTTTT
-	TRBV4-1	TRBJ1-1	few	CASSPLAGSTEAFF	TGCGCCAGCAGCCCATTGGCGGGGTCGACTGAAGCTTTCTTT
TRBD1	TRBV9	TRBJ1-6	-	CASSPRTGWNSPLHF	TGTGCCAGCAGCCCCCGGACAGGGTGGAATTCACCCCTCCACTTT
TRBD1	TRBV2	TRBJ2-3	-	CASSEQGAGADTQYF	TGTGCCAGCAGTGAACAGGGGGCCGGGGCAGATACGCAGTATTTT
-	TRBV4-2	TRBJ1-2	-	CASSQDGSGAYGYTF	TGTGCCAGCAGCCAAGATGGGTCAGGGGCGTATGGCTACACCTTC
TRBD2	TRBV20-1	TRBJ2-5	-	CSARRLAEMEETQYF	TGCAGTGCTAGGAGACTAGCGGAAATGGAAGAGACCCAGTACTTC
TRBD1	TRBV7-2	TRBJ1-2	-	CASSWDRAYGYTF	TGTGCCAGCAGCTGGGACAGGGCCTATGGCTACACCTTC
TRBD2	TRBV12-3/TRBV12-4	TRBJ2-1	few	CASTPGGDSYNEQFF	TGTGCCAGCACCCCCGGGGGGGACTCCTACAATGAGCAGTTCTTC
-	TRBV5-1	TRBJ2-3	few	CASSLEHIADTQYF	TGCGCCAGCAGCTTGGAACATATTGCAGATACGCAGTATTTT
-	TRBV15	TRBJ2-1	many	CATSIGQLYNEQFF	TGTGCCACCAGCATTGGACAGTTATACAATGAGCAGTTCTTC
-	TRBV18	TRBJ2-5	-	CASSPGSGPRRETQYF	TGTGCCAGCTCACCTGGGTCGGGACCCAGGCGCGAGACCCAGTACTTC
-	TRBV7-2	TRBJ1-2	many	CASSLRLYGYTF	TGTGCCAGCAGCCTAAGGTTGTATGGCTACACCTTC
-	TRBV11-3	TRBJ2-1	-	CASSSRGGSQFF	TGTGCCAGCAGCTCGAGAGGGGGGTCGCAGTTCTTC
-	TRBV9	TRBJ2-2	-	CASSARPGELFF	TGTGCCAGCTCCGCCCGCCCCGGGGAGCTGTTTTTT
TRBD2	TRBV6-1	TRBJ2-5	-	CASRIRFWASGGAGTQYF	TGTGCCAGCAGGATACGATTTTGGGCTAGCGGGGGGGCTGGGACCCAGTACTTC
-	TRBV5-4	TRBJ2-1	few	CASSSGTPQLQFF	TGTGCCAGCAGCTCCGGGACACCGCAGTTGCAGTTCTTC
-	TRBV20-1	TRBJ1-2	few	CSARVTDSTDGYTF	TGCAGTGCTAGAGTGACAGACTCCACAGATGGCTACACCTTC
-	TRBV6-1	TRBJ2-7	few	CASSQNRVYEQYF	TGTGCCAGCAGTCAAAACAGGGTCTACGAGCAGTACTTC
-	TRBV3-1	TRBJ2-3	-	CASSPNIYADTQYF	TGTGCCAGCAGTCCTAATATATACGCAGATACGCAGTATTTT
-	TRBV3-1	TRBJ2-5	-	CASSQTGRAERQETQYF	TGTGCCAGCAGCCAGACCGGGCGGGCGGAAAGGCAAGAGACCCAGTACTTC